The 27 T cell receptor beta chains reported below all come from one sample, sequenced in a study of cytomegalovirus exposure and HLA in healthy donors. PCR was performed using 60 Vbeta and 13 Jbeta primers. The assay was immunoSEQ multiplex PCR, and TCRdb's table has in-frame clones only and misses some. The repertoire has some 170,000 clones, 87% of them found once; the top ten carry about 0.85%. The sequencing input was PBMCs. All receptors come from a woman in her twenties or thirties in good health and CMV-seronegative.

The chain employs TRBV9 and TRBJ1-2, with 9 bases fitting TRBD1. The V and J ends lost 2 bases and 4 bases, in that order; junction bases with no gene match: 9. The CDR3 loop spans 16 amino acids. Germline-derived CDR1 and CDR2 are SGDLS and YYNGEE. The CDR3: CASSVTGGVGGYGYTF. The CDR3 region has the DNA TGTGCCAGCAGCGTTACAGGGGGCGTCGGAGGCTATGGCTACACCTTC.

This rearrangement joins TRBV2 to TRBJ1-6, with no clear D. The CDR3 spans 18 residues. V lost 5 bases to trimming and J lost 0 bases, with 17 bases between them. The germline gives CDR1 SNHLY, CDR2 FYNNEI. DNA for the CDR3: TGTGCCAGCAGTCCTTACGGGTCTCTGAGCTCCTATAATTCACCCCTCCACTTT. Residues: CASSPYGSLSSYNSPLHF.

The chain employs TRBV7-3 and TRBJ2-7, with 9 bases identical to TRBD2. This CDR3 region has 15 residues. V gave up 5 bases and J gave up 2 bases; unmatched junction bases: 7. Germline V lookup: CDR1 SGHTA, CDR2 FQGTGA. The CDR3 sequence is CASSPGGGRAYEQYF. The CDR3 DNA is TGTGCCAGCAGCCCGGGGGGCGGGAGGGCCTACGAGCAGTACTTC.

J is TRBJ2-3 and V is TRBV5-1, with 9 bases that match TRBD2. Germline CDR1 reads SGHRS; CDR2 reads YFSETQ. J lost 1 base, V lost 5 bases, and 2 bases had no gene match. This CDR3 comprises 14 residues. CDR3 bases: TGCGCCAGCAGATGGACTAGCGGCACAGATACGCAGTATTTT. Its protein product is CASRWTSGTDTQYF.

The CDR3 DNA sequence: TGTGCCAGCAGTGAAGGGGGGGTAGGGTTCACAGATACGCAGTATTTT. Translating it yields CASSEGGVGFTDTQYF. The rearrangement links TRBV6-1 to TRBJ2-3; tentatively, D is TRBD2 (6 bases). CDR1 is MNHNS and CDR2 is SASEGT in the germline V gene. The CDR3 runs to 16 residues. V was trimmed by 1 base and J by 2 bases, leaving 13 bases between them.

The chain uses TRBV4-2 and TRBJ2-1, with 7 bases identical to TRBD2. The junction had 4 bases not matched to a gene; V was cut back by 3 bases and J by 5 bases. The CDR3 is 14 amino acids. Per germline, CDR1 LGHNA and CDR2 YNFKEQ. The CDR3 here is CASSHWAGDNEQFF. As DNA, the CDR3 is TGTGCCAGCAGCCATTGGGCGGGAGACAATGAGCAGTTCTTC.

This rearrangement joins TRBV15 to TRBJ2-6; D remains unclear. Germline lookup yields CDR1 LNHNV and CDR2 YYDKDF (reference sequence). The CDR3 contains 13 residues. V lost 1 base, J lost 9 bases, and 7 bases lay in between. The chain's CDR3 is CATSRVPSNVLTF. The CDR3 nucleotides are TGTGCCACCAGCAGAGTCCCTAGCAACGTCCTGACTTTC.

This chain connects TRBV28 to TRBJ2-7; 8 positions match TRBD2. Germline lookup yields CDR1 MDHEN and CDR2 SYDVKM. J lost 2 bases, V lost 4 bases, and 10 bases had no gene match. The CDR3 covers 16 residues. The CDR3 DNA follows: TGTGCCAGCAGTTCGGGAGGGCGGGTGCCCCCCTACGAGCAGTACTTC. This encodes CASSSGGRVPPYEQYF.

The chain carries TRBV19 and TRBJ2-5; TRBD1 agrees at 9 bases. CDR1 and CDR2 from the germline V gene are LNHDA and SQIVND (reference sequence). The CDR3 has 14 residues. V dropped 3 bases and J dropped 5; count of bases not matched to a gene: 4. The CDR3 loop reads CASSMGTGYETQYF. The CDR3 DNA reads as TGTGCCAGTAGTATGGGGACAGGGTACGAGACCCAGTACTTC. Variable domain in full (rest from reference TRBV19 and TRBJ2-5): DGGITQSPKYLFRKEGQNVTLSCEQNLNHDAMYWYRQDPGQGLRLIYYSQIVNDFQKGDIAEGYSVSREKKESFPLTVTSAQKNPTAFYLCASSMGTGYETQYFGPGTRLLVL.

CDR3 region: CASSLRTGGYGYTF. CDR3 coding DNA: TGTGCCAGCAGCCTAAGGACAGGGGGCTATGGCTACACCTTC. The J gene is TRBJ1-2, the V gene TRBV13, with 10 bases matching TRBD1. Trimming removed 5 bases from V and 4 bases from J; junction bases left unmatched: 4. This CDR3 has 14 amino acids. Per germline, CDR1 PRHDT and CDR2 FYEKMQ (reference sequence). Full variable domain (rest looked up from reference TRBV13 and TRBJ1-2): AAGVIQSPRHLIKEKRETATLKCYPIPRHDTVYWYQQGPGQDPQFLISFYEKMQSDKGSIPDRFSAQQFSDYHSELNMSSLELGDSALYFCASSLRTGGYGYTFGSGTRLTVV.

The chain links TRBV15 to TRBJ2-5; 7 nucleotides match TRBD1. Trimming took 5 bases from V and 0 from J; bases not matched to a gene: 0. The CDR3 is 13 amino acids. Germline V gives CDR1 LNHNV, CDR2 YYDKDF (reference sequence). The CDR3 sequence: CATSDRDQETQYF. As DNA, the CDR3 is TGTGCCACCAGCGACAGGGACCAAGAGACCCAGTACTTC.

J is TRBJ2-7 and V is TRBV6-5; tentative D call: TRBD2 (6 bases). The CDR3 consists of 16 residues. Germline CDR1 reads MNHEY; CDR2 reads SVGAGI. The V end was cut by 2 bases, the J end by 5 bases, with 19 bases between. CDR3 residues: CASSYEVGLYGHEQYF. As DNA, the CDR3 is TGTGCCAGCAGTTACGAGGTGGGACTGTACGGCCACGAGCAGTACTTC.

V usage is TRBV19 and J usage is TRBJ2-7; possible D gene TRBD2, 5 bases. Trimming took 8 bases from V and 4 from J, leaving 15 bases between them. The CDR3 has 13 residues. CDR1 and CDR2 from the germline V gene are LNHDA and SQIVND (reference sequence). CDR3 sequence reads: CASGPAEGYEQYF. DNA of the CDR3: TGTGCCAGTGGCCCAGCTGAGGGATACGAGCAGTACTTC.

The V gene is TRBV27, the J gene TRBJ2-3; 7 nucleotides line up with TRBD2. CDR3 length: 14 amino acids. Germline V CDR1 and CDR2: MNHEY, SMNVEV (reference sequence). The V and J ends lost 4 bases and 6 bases, in that order; junction bases with no gene match: 7. As DNA, the CDR3 is TGTGCCAGCAGTTACTCGGGGGGAGCTGATACGCAGTATTTT. This sequence encodes CASSYSGGADTQYF.

The V call is TRBV28, the J call TRBJ1-2, with D possibly TRBD1 on 5 matching bases. V lost 3 bases to trimming and J lost 10 bases, with 12 bases between them. CDR3 length equals 12 residues. Germline-derived CDR1 and CDR2 are MDHEN and SYDVKM. The CDR3 nucleotides are TGTGCCAGCAGTTTTTCAGGGCATGTCTACACCTTC. This encodes CASSFSGHVYTF.

The gene calls are TRBV19 and TRBJ2-2, with D possibly TRBD1 on 5 matching bases. Germline CDR1 and CDR2: LNHDA and SQIVND (reference sequence). V dropped 8 bases and J dropped 6 bases, with 10 bases sitting between them. The CDR3 has 12 residues. CDR3: CASPQGAGELFF. The CDR3 coding sequence is TGTGCCAGTCCGCAGGGCGCCGGGGAGCTGTTTTTT.

The chain is built from TRBV5-1 and TRBJ2-2, with 12 bases identical to TRBD2. Per germline, CDR1 SGHRS and CDR2 YFSETQ. V gave up 6 bases and J gave up 6 bases; unmatched junction bases: 12. The CDR3 has 17 residues. The CDR3 nucleotides are TGCGCCAGCACCGTGATTCGTCTAGCGGGAGGGGCCGGGGAGCTGTTTTTT. It translates to CASTVIRLAGGAGELFF.

The chain links TRBV5-1 to TRBJ2-1; D ambiguous. Trimming took 7 bases from V and 0 from J, leaving 11 bases between them. The germline gives CDR1 SGHRS, CDR2 YFSETQ. The length of the CDR3 is 14 residues. The CDR3 sequence is CASERGSSYNEQFF. In DNA form, the CDR3 reads TGCGCCAGCGAACGAGGAAGCTCCTACAATGAGCAGTTCTTC.

The rearrangement links TRBV19 to TRBJ1-5; 7 bases agree with TRBD1. CDR1 LNHDA and CDR2 SQIVND come from the germline V gene (reference sequence). The V gene end was trimmed by 7 bases and the J gene end by 6 bases; junction bases not matched to a gene: 12. This CDR3 has 15 residues. The CDR3 reads CASNMGTEWSQPQHF. CDR3 in DNA: TGTGCCAGTAACATGGGGACAGAATGGTCTCAGCCCCAGCATTTT.

The V and J genes are TRBV19 and TRBJ2-1, with 12 nucleotides matching TRBD2. The trim removed 4 bases at V and 4 bases at J, leaving 2 bases unmatched. This CDR3 comprises 15 residues. Germline V gives CDR1 LNHDA, CDR2 SQIVND (reference sequence). The CDR3 sequence is CASSTTSGGYNEQFF. The DNA for the CDR3 is TGTGCCAGTAGTACGACTAGCGGGGGTTACAATGAGCAGTTCTTC.

The gene calls are TRBV19 and TRBJ2-7; maybe TRBD1 (5 bases). This CDR3 comprises 18 residues. In germline, CDR1 is LNHDA, CDR2 SQIVND (reference sequence). Trimming shortened V by 0 bases and J by 3 bases, and 21 bases separated the two germline ends. CDR3 amino acids: CASSIESPRTPWDYEQYF. CDR3 nucleotide sequence: TGTGCCAGTAGTATAGAATCCCCCCGGACACCCTGGGACTACGAGCAGTACTTC.

This clone is a singleton in its sample. The chain has TRBV7-9 and TRBJ1-3, with D uncertain. Germline CDR1 SEHNR, CDR2 FQNEAQ (reference sequence). The CDR3 extends over 14 amino acids. V dropped 5 bases and J dropped 4 bases, with 12 bases sitting between them. The CDR3 DNA follows: TGTGCCAGCAGCCACGCTGACGGGGGAAACACCATATATTTT. Encoded protein: CASSHADGGNTIYF.

This clone is a singleton in its sample. The chain is built from TRBV5-1 and TRBJ2-3, with a tentative D call TRBD1 (5 bases). The germline V gene has CDR1 SGHRS and CDR2 YFSETQ. The CDR3 has 14 residues. V gave up 0 bases and J gave up 6 bases, with 11 bases separating them. The CDR3 protein is CASSLVQGGDTQYF. The CDR3 DNA is TGCGCCAGCAGCTTGGTCCAGGGTGGCGATACGCAGTATTTT. The entire variable domain, with the rest obtained from reference TRBV5-1 and TRBJ2-3, is as follows: KAGVTQTPRYLIKTRGQQVTLSCSPISGHRSVSWYQQTPGQGLQFLFEYFSETQRNKGNFPGRFSGRQFSNSRSEMNVSTLELGDSALYLCASSLVQGGDTQYFGPGTRLTVL.

The rearrangement uses TRBV4-3 and TRBJ1-5; D may be TRBD1 (5 bases). Per the germline V gene, CDR1 is LGHNA and CDR2 is YSLEER. V was shortened by 0 bases and J by 6 bases, with 18 bases between the two germline ends. The CDR3 totals 17 residues. The chain's CDR3 is CASSQEFGGGGPQPQHF. In DNA, the CDR3 is TGCGCCAGCAGCCAAGAGTTTGGGGGAGGAGGCCCTCAGCCCCAGCATTTT.

J is TRBJ1-4 and V is TRBV28; 9 positions agree with TRBD1. CDR1 is MDHEN, CDR2 SYDVKM, per germline. The V gene end was trimmed by 1 base and the J gene end by 5 bases; junction bases not matched to a gene: 2. This CDR3 comprises 15 residues. CDR3 coding DNA: TGTGCCAGCAGTTTATCTGGGACAGGGAATGAAAAACTGTTTTTT. The encoded protein is CASSLSGTGNEKLFF.

V and J are TRBV6-5 and TRBJ2-7, with 7 positions matching TRBD2. Germline CDR1 MNHEY, CDR2 SVGAGI. The CDR3 consists of 16 residues. The J segment lost 1 base and the V segment lost 2 bases, leaving 8 bases of the junction unmatched. The CDR3, as DNA: TGTGCCAGCAGTTACCGGGGGGTCCTAGAGTCCTACGAGCAGTACTTC. Protein: CASSYRGVLESYEQYF.

V and J are TRBV4-1 and TRBJ1-5; TRBD1 agrees at 7 bases. The CDR3 runs to 14 residues. Germline V gene lookup returns CDR1 MGHRA and CDR2 YSYEKL. Unmatched junction bases numbered 1, after V lost 0 bases and J lost 5 bases. This chain's CDR3 is CASSQDTGDQPQHF. DNA for the CDR3: TGCGCCAGCAGCCAAGATACAGGGGATCAGCCCCAGCATTTT.